The sequence of this TCR beta chain was determined in a study of fetal regulatory T cell absence and autoimmunity. General observations from the study: Broadly similar TRB gene family usage was seen in pancreas and cord blood.

The assay was run at survey level. Repertoires were generated with immunoSEQ multiplex PCR, while TCRdb's copy carries only in-frame clones and drops some. The sample has 95,000 to 100,000 clones, around 72% seen once; the top ten hold 2%. This clone was seen more than once but under ten times. Antigen: not known. CDR1 and CDR2 from the germline V gene are SGHNT and YYREEE (reference sequence). The CDR3 contains 15 residues. The germline V and J ends were trimmed by 6 bases and 0 bases, with 15 bases remaining between them. This sequence originates from a male donor with IPEX syndrome. V gene TRBV5-4 combines with J gene TRBJ1-1; D remains unclear. Material: pancreas tissue. The chain's CDR3 is CASTQEGSMNTEAFF. CDR3 nucleotide sequence: TGTGCCAGCACCCAAGAAGGCAGCATGAACACTGAAGCTTTCTTT.